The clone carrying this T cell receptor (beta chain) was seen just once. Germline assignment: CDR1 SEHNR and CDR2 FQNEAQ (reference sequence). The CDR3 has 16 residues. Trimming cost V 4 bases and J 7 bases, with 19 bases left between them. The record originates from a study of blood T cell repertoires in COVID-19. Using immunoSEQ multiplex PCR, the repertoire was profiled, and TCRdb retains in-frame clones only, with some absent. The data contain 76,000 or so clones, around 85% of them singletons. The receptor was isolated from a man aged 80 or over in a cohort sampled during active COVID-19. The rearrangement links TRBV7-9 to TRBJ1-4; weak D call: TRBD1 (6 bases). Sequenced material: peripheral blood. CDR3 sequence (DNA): TGTGCCAGCAGCTCGTCGTGGACAGCCATGGGTGAAAAACTGTTTTTT. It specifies CASSSSWTAMGEKLFF.